A selection of T cell receptor beta chains follows, all from one sample in a study of control samples from healthy donors and cancer patients. Sequenced by immunoSEQ multiplex PCR; TCRdb stores in-frame clones only, minus some. The sample carries around 110,000 clones, 85% to 90% recorded once. Sequenced: PBMCs. These receptor sequences come from a woman between 50 and 59 years old with colorectal cancer. The CDR3 runs from the conserved cysteine through the conserved F or W. D genes are given only for firm matches. Rows may omit the clone size; those that give it use once, few, many or a size class.

v_gene: TRBV15
abundance: once
d_gene: -
len: 18
j_gene: TRBJ2-6
CDR3aa: CATSRARQQGSGANVLTF
CDR3nt: TGTGCCACCAGCAGAGCCCGTCAACAGGGCTCTGGGGCCAACGTCCTGACTTTC

v_gene: TRBV5-1
abundance: once
d_gene: -
len: 15
j_gene: TRBJ2-3
CDR3aa: CASSADFGASGTQYF
CDR3nt: TGCGCCAGCAGCGCGGACTTCGGGGCCTCGGGAACGCAGTATTTT

v_gene: TRBV5-1
abundance: -
d_gene: -
len: 12
j_gene: TRBJ2-7
CDR3aa: CASSFEGDEQYF
CDR3nt: TGCGCCAGCAGCTTTGAGGGGGACGAGCAGTACTTC

v_gene: TRBV19
abundance: -
d_gene: TRBD2
len: 15
j_gene: TRBJ2-7
CDR3aa: CASSWAREGAYEQYF
CDR3nt: TGTGCCAGTAGCTGGGCGCGGGAGGGAGCCTACGAGCAGTACTTC

v_gene: TRBV10-3
abundance: -
d_gene: TRBD1
len: 13
j_gene: TRBJ2-5
CDR3aa: CATRQGAEETQYF
CDR3nt: TGTGCCACCCGACAGGGGGCGGAGGAGACCCAGTACTTC

v_gene: TRBV28
abundance: once
d_gene: TRBD2
len: 16
j_gene: TRBJ2-7
CDR3aa: CASSPGGVAGPYEQYF
CDR3nt: TGTGCCAGCAGCCCCGGCGGGGTAGCGGGGCCCTACGAGCAGTACTTC

v_gene: TRBV28
abundance: -
d_gene: -
len: 16
j_gene: TRBJ1-2
CDR3aa: CASSLVLSRVSYGYTF
CDR3nt: TGTGCCAGCAGTTTAGTATTAAGCAGGGTCTCCTATGGCTACACCTTC

v_gene: TRBV2
abundance: -
d_gene: TRBD1
len: 15
j_gene: TRBJ2-7
CDR3aa: CASSPNRGRNYEQYF
CDR3nt: TGTGCCAGCAGTCCCAACAGGGGGAGAAACTACGAGCAGTACTTC

v_gene: TRBV7-9
abundance: -
d_gene: -
len: 12
j_gene: TRBJ2-7
CDR3aa: CASSLSYYEQYF
CDR3nt: TGTGCCAGCAGCTTGAGTTACTACGAGCAGTACTTC

v_gene: TRBV9
abundance: -
d_gene: TRBD1
len: 15
j_gene: TRBJ2-2
CDR3aa: CASSGESQGAGELFF
CDR3nt: TGTGCCAGCAGCGGTGAATCACAGGGGGCCGGGGAGCTGTTTTTT

v_gene: TRBV27
abundance: -
d_gene: TRBD1
len: 15
j_gene: TRBJ1-5
CDR3aa: CASSLSGTGHQPQHF
CDR3nt: TGTGCCAGCAGTTTATCGGGGACAGGTCATCAGCCCCAGCATTTT

v_gene: TRBV3-1/TRBV3-2
abundance: -
d_gene: -
len: 11
j_gene: TRBJ2-2
CDR3aa: CASAETGELFF
CDR3nt: TGTGCCAGCGCCGAGACCGGGGAGCTGTTTTTT

v_gene: TRBV19
abundance: -
d_gene: -
len: 17
j_gene: TRBJ2-1
CDR3aa: CASSSAPGTQARNEQFF
CDR3nt: TGTGCCAGTAGTAGCGCCCCCGGGACTCAGGCAAGAAATGAGCAGTTCTTC

v_gene: TRBV11-2
abundance: -
d_gene: -
len: 15
j_gene: TRBJ2-7
CDR3aa: CASSSTGTLTYEQYF
CDR3nt: TGTGCCAGCAGTTCCACCGGGACTCTAACCTACGAGCAGTACTTC

v_gene: TRBV5-1
abundance: -
d_gene: TRBD1
len: 14
j_gene: TRBJ2-1
CDR3aa: CASSLGQGANEQFF
CDR3nt: TGCGCCAGCAGCTTGGGACAGGGGGCTAATGAGCAGTTCTTC

v_gene: TRBV19
abundance: -
d_gene: -
len: 16
j_gene: TRBJ1-3
CDR3aa: CASSPRDGHSGNTIYF
CDR3nt: TGTGCCAGTAGTCCGCGGGACGGTCACTCTGGAAACACCATATATTTT

v_gene: TRBV7-2
abundance: -
d_gene: TRBD2
len: 19
j_gene: TRBJ2-1
CDR3aa: CASSLVGTSGRRSYNEQFF
CDR3nt: TGTGCCAGCAGCTTAGTAGGGACTAGCGGGAGGCGATCCTACAATGAGCAGTTCTTC

v_gene: TRBV6-5
abundance: -
d_gene: -
len: 11
j_gene: TRBJ2-2
CDR3aa: CVSGNTGELFF
CDR3nt: TGTGTCTCAGGGAACACCGGGGAGCTGTTTTTT

v_gene: TRBV7-6
abundance: -
d_gene: TRBD2
len: 16
j_gene: TRBJ2-1
CDR3aa: CASSFFGAGGPNEQFF
CDR3nt: TGTGCCAGCAGTTTCTTCGGAGCGGGGGGGCCCAATGAGCAGTTCTTC

v_gene: TRBV4-1
abundance: -
d_gene: -
len: 15
j_gene: TRBJ1-2
CDR3aa: CASSPSEAGDYGYTF
CDR3nt: TGCGCCAGCAGCCCAAGTGAGGCTGGTGACTATGGCTACACCTTC

v_gene: TRBV20-1
abundance: -
d_gene: TRBD1
len: 17
j_gene: TRBJ1-4
CDR3aa: CSASRTGKRSSNEKLFF
CDR3nt: TGCAGTGCTAGTCGGACAGGCAAGCGCTCTTCTAATGAAAAACTGTTTTTT

v_gene: TRBV7-3
abundance: -
d_gene: -
len: 15
j_gene: TRBJ2-6
CDR3aa: CASSRQQTGANVLTF
CDR3nt: TGTGCCAGCAGCAGACAACAAACTGGGGCCAACGTCCTGACTTTC

v_gene: TRBV5-1
abundance: -
d_gene: -
len: 15
j_gene: TRBJ1-5
CDR3aa: CASSLFGGAEQPQHF
CDR3nt: TGCGCCAGCAGCTTGTTCGGGGGGGCTGAGCAGCCCCAGCATTTT

v_gene: TRBV2
abundance: -
d_gene: TRBD1
len: 13
j_gene: TRBJ1-2
CDR3aa: CATQRRQGHGYTF
CDR3nt: TGTGCCACCCAGAGGAGACAGGGACATGGCTACACCTTC

v_gene: TRBV7-9
abundance: -
d_gene: -
len: 12
j_gene: TRBJ1-2
CDR3aa: CASKGEDYGYTF
CDR3nt: TGTGCCAGCAAGGGGGAGGACTATGGCTACACCTTC

v_gene: TRBV19
abundance: -
d_gene: -
len: 14
j_gene: TRBJ2-1
CDR3aa: CASSIATLDNEQFF
CDR3nt: TGTGCCAGTAGTATAGCGACATTAGACAATGAGCAGTTCTTC

v_gene: TRBV19
abundance: -
d_gene: -
len: 14
j_gene: TRBJ1-4
CDR3aa: CASSRDGRVEKLFF
CDR3nt: TGTGCCAGTAGTAGGGACGGTCGAGTTGAAAAACTGTTTTTT

v_gene: TRBV5-1
abundance: -
d_gene: -
len: 14
j_gene: TRBJ1-1
CDR3aa: CASSLSGGNTEAFF
CDR3nt: TGCGCCAGCAGCTTATCGGGGGGGAACACTGAAGCTTTCTTT

v_gene: TRBV19
abundance: -
d_gene: -
len: 12
j_gene: TRBJ1-2
CDR3aa: CASNIIPYGYTF
CDR3nt: TGTGCCAGTAACATCATACCATATGGCTACACCTTC

v_gene: TRBV5-4
abundance: -
d_gene: -
len: 14
j_gene: TRBJ1-6
CDR3aa: CASSPGQFNSPLHF
CDR3nt: TGTGCCAGCAGCCCCGGACAGTTTAATTCACCCCTCCACTTT

v_gene: TRBV9
abundance: -
d_gene: -
len: 13
j_gene: TRBJ2-7
CDR3aa: CASSVDSTYEQYF
CDR3nt: TGTGCCAGCAGCGTAGACAGCACCTACGAGCAGTACTTC

v_gene: TRBV24-1
abundance: -
d_gene: TRBD1
len: 14
j_gene: TRBJ1-2
CDR3aa: CATSDGDSLYGYTF
CDR3nt: TGTGCCACCAGTGACGGGGACAGCCTGTATGGCTACACCTTC

v_gene: TRBV3-1/TRBV3-2
abundance: -
d_gene: -
len: 13
j_gene: TRBJ1-5
CDR3aa: CASSQSNNQPQHF
CDR3nt: TGTGCCAGCAGCCAATCAAACAATCAGCCCCAGCATTTT

v_gene: TRBV15
abundance: -
d_gene: TRBD1
len: 14
j_gene: TRBJ2-1
CDR3aa: CATSRVGQSREQFF
CDR3nt: TGTGCCACCAGCAGAGTGGGACAGTCCCGGGAGCAGTTCTTC

v_gene: TRBV10-3
abundance: -
d_gene: -
len: 10
j_gene: TRBJ2-1
CDR3aa: CATRDNEQFF
CDR3nt: TGTGCCACCAGAGACAATGAGCAGTTCTTC

v_gene: TRBV27
abundance: few
d_gene: -
len: 16
j_gene: TRBJ1-1
CDR3aa: CASSVTLGHKNTEAFF
CDR3nt: TGTGCCAGCAGTGTTACTTTGGGACATAAGAACACTGAAGCTTTCTTT

v_gene: TRBV7-9
abundance: -
d_gene: -
len: 14
j_gene: TRBJ1-4
CDR3aa: CASSTRREDEKLFF
CDR3nt: TGTGCCAGCAGCACAAGACGGGAGGATGAAAAACTGTTTTTT

v_gene: TRBV2
abundance: -
d_gene: -
len: 19
j_gene: TRBJ2-4
CDR3aa: CASSLAQGILSLAKNIQYF
CDR3nt: TGTGCCAGCAGTTTGGCACAGGGCATTTTAAGCCTAGCCAAAAACATTCAGTACTTC

v_gene: TRBV3-1/TRBV3-2
abundance: -
d_gene: TRBD2
len: 15
j_gene: TRBJ2-7
CDR3aa: CASSRGLAGVGEQYF
CDR3nt: TGTGCCAGCAGCCGCGGACTAGCGGGAGTTGGTGAGCAGTACTTC

v_gene: TRBV29-1
abundance: -
d_gene: TRBD1
len: 15
j_gene: TRBJ2-3
CDR3aa: CSVTSTGGGTDTQYF
CDR3nt: TGCAGCGTCACCTCAACAGGGGGCGGCACAGATACGCAGTATTTT

v_gene: TRBV21-1
abundance: -
d_gene: -
len: 16
j_gene: TRBJ1-3
CDR3aa: CASSILKRKSGNTIYF
CDR3nt: TGTGCCAGCAGCATTCTAAAGAGGAAATCTGGAAACACCATATATTTT

v_gene: TRBV11-1
abundance: -
d_gene: -
len: 14
j_gene: TRBJ2-4
CDR3aa: CASSLEYNKNIQYF
CDR3nt: TGTGCCAGCAGCTTAGAGTACAACAAAAACATTCAGTACTTC

v_gene: TRBV5-1
abundance: -
d_gene: -
len: 15
j_gene: TRBJ2-5
CDR3aa: CASSLGQEYQETQYF
CDR3nt: TGCGCCAGCAGCTTGGGACAGGAGTATCAAGAGACCCAGTACTTC

v_gene: TRBV28
abundance: -
d_gene: TRBD1
len: 16
j_gene: TRBJ2-5
CDR3aa: CASSNSGTGPQETQYF
CDR3nt: TGTGCCAGCAGTAACTCCGGGACAGGGCCCCAAGAGACCCAGTACTTC

v_gene: TRBV5-4
abundance: few
d_gene: -
len: 15
j_gene: TRBJ1-4
CDR3aa: CASSLEPSRGEKLFF
CDR3nt: TGTGCCAGCAGCTTGGAGCCTTCCAGGGGTGAAAAACTGTTTTTT

v_gene: TRBV2
abundance: -
d_gene: -
len: 14
j_gene: TRBJ2-3
CDR3aa: CASKPTGGTDTQYF
CDR3nt: TGTGCCAGCAAACCTACTGGGGGCACAGATACGCAGTATTTT